The 17 T cell receptor beta chains presented below share a single source sample, sequenced in a study (dated by TCRdb to 2013 to 2016). The library was prepared using 5' RACE. Sequencing was performed on an Illumina MiSeq. In TCRdb, the public reads were trimmed at Q25 with fastp and aligned with MiXCR, with productive beta chains retained. Rows merge per CDR3 protein into single entries with the most common DNA and genes. The sample table lists approximately 12,000 distinct CDR3 sequences, 47% of them with a count of one. About an eighth of the sample is held by the ten biggest clonotypes. Sequencing was done on a sample of tumor-infiltrating naive CD4+ T cells sorted from the breast tumor. The cell subset or site label for this specimen denotes: naive CD4+ T cells, CD4+CD45RA+CD25-. These receptors came from a female donor with breast cancer.

This rearrangement joins TRBV20-1 to TRBJ2-1, with 8 bases matching TRBD2. V lost 5 bases and J lost 4; bases outside the gene matches: 7. The CDR3 length is 14 residues. Germline CDR1 DFQATT, CDR2 SNEGSKA (reference sequence). The CDR3 region has the DNA TGCAGTGCTCCCCTTAGCGGGACGTACAATGAGCAGTTCTTC. It specifies CSAPLSGTYNEQFF.

The chain combines TRBV28 with TRBJ2-1; D gene unclear. Between the trimmed V and J ends, which lost 8 bases and 1 base, there was a span of 9 bases. CDR3 length: 13 residues. CDR1 is MDHEN, CDR2 SYDVKM, per germline. The CDR3 nucleotides read TGTGCCAGCTTTAACCGGTCCTACAATGAGCAGTTCTTC. Amino acids: CASFNRSYNEQFF.

The rearrangement joins TRBV5-1 to TRBJ2-1, with 8 bases fitting TRBD1. Germline lookup yields CDR1 SGHRS and CDR2 YFSETQ. This CDR3 is 15 amino acids long. The V segment lost 4 bases and the J segment 5 bases; nucleotides outside the gene matches: 8. CDR3 protein: CASSLSGTGHNEQFF. Written as DNA, the CDR3 is TGCGCCAGCAGCCTTTCCGGGACAGGTCACAATGAGCAGTTCTTC.

The chain employs TRBV5-1 and TRBJ1-1; D remains unclear. Germline V gene sequence: CDR1 SGHRS, CDR2 YFSETQ. Trimming took off 0 bases at V and 0 bases at J, with 6 bases between the two ends. The CDR3 covers 14 residues. The CDR3: CASSLGVMNTEAFF. The DNA for the CDR3 is TGCGCCAGCAGCTTGGGTGTTATGAACACTGAAGCTTTCTTT.

The chain carries TRBV29-1 and TRBJ2-7, with TRBD1 matching 8 bases. The CDR3 has 12 amino acids. Germline V lookup: CDR1 SQVTM, CDR2 ANQGSEA. V shed 6 bases and J 3 bases; nucleotides not matched to a gene: 4. The CDR3: CSVSTGDYEQYF. The CDR3 nucleotides read TGCAGCGTATCGACAGGGGACTACGAGCAGTACTTC.

The genes are TRBV27 and TRBJ2-7; perhaps D is TRBD1 or TRBD2 (6 bases each). Trimming cost V 5 bases and J 0 bases, with 11 bases left between them. Germline values: CDR1 MNHEY, CDR2 SMNVEV (reference sequence). There are 14 residues in the CDR3. Written as DNA, the CDR3 is TGTGCCAGCAGTCCCAGGGGAGGCTCCTACGAGCAGTACGTC. Its protein is CASSPRGGSYEQYV.

Concerning this clonotype: At one boundary the junction diverges from the germline segment, which might be a read error. This chain connects TRBV10-3 to TRBJ2-2; no clear D. The CDR3 loop spans 15 amino acids. CDR1 and CDR2 (germline): ENHRY, SYGVKD. The CDR3, as DNA: TGTGCCAGCAGTTACTCCATCGGGTTAGATGGGGAGCTGTTTTTT. Its protein is CASSYSIGLDGELFF.

The sample holds a few counts of this clonotype. The genes are TRBV18 and TRBJ1-2, with 7 bases that match TRBD1. The V gene end was trimmed by 7 bases and the J gene end by 2 bases; junction bases not matched to a gene: 4. Germline CDR1 is KGHSH and CDR2 is LQKENI. This CDR3 comprises 13 residues. This chain's CDR3 is CASLPGQNYGYTF. The CDR3 DNA reads TGTGCCAGCTTACCGGGACAGAACTATGGCTACACCTTC. Complete variable domain (other parts from reference TRBV18 and TRBJ1-2): NAGVMQNPRHLVRRRGQEARLRCSPMKGHSHVYWYRQLPEEGLKFMVYLQKENIIDESGMPKERFSAEFPKEGPSILRIQQVVRGDSAAYFCASLPGQNYGYTFGSGTRLTVV.

The CDR3 DNA is TGCAGCTTTAGCGGGAGAATGGGCGGGGAGCTGTTTTTT. It specifies CSFSGRMGGELFF. The genes are TRBV29-1 and TRBJ2-2; 9 bases line up with TRBD2. V dropped 8 bases and J dropped 7; count of bases not matched to a gene: 8. The CDR3 runs to 13 residues. Germline-derived CDR1 and CDR2 are SQVTM and ANQGSEA.

The chain couples TRBV6-2 or TRBV6-3 to TRBJ2-3; D remains ambiguous. Germline assignment: CDR1 MNHEY and CDR2 SVGEGT. The CDR3 runs 14 residues. The V and J ends lost 0 bases and 3 bases respectively, with 7 bases between them. CDR3 amino acids: CASSYSGRTDTQYF. DNA of the CDR3: TGTGCCAGCAGTTACTCCGGACGGACAGATACGCAGTATTTT.

The V call is TRBV4-3, the J call TRBJ2-3; D ambiguous. The germline V and J ends were trimmed by 0 bases and 4 bases, with 11 bases remaining between them. CDR3 length: 15 amino acids. The germline CDR1 and CDR2 sequences are LGHNA and YSLEER. The CDR3 coding sequence is TGCGCCAGCAGCCAAGACCGGTCGAAGGCAGATACGCAGTATTTT. This sequence encodes CASSQDRSKADTQYF.

This chain connects TRBV7-2 to TRBJ2-7, with 7 bases aligning to TRBD2. Germline V gene data show CDR1 as SGHTA and CDR2 as FQGNSA. V shed 6 bases and J 3 bases; nucleotides not matched to a gene: 11. The CDR3 runs to 15 residues. CDR3 amino acids: CASRISGLDGYEQYV. The CDR3 DNA sequence: TGTGCCAGCAGAATTAGCGGGCTCGATGGCTACGAGCAGTACGTC.

The rearrangement joins TRBV4-2 to TRBJ1-5, with unresolved D. CDR1 is LGHNA and CDR2 is YNFKEQ in the germline V gene. The length of the CDR3 is 16 residues. The V end was cut by 1 base, the J end by 0 bases, with 10 bases between. CDR3 coding DNA: TGTGCCAGCAGCCAAGGGAACCGGGTTAGCAATCAGCCCCAGCATTTT. Amino acids: CASSQGNRVSNQPQHF.

The gene calls are TRBV27 and TRBJ2-1, with TRBD2 matching 13 bases. There are 18 residues in the CDR3. CDR1 MNHEY and CDR2 SMNVEV come from the germline V gene (reference sequence). Trimming took 6 bases from V and 2 from J; bases not matched to a gene: 10. The CDR3 sequence: CASRVRLAGGPAYNEQFF. CDR3 coding DNA: TGTGCCAGCAGAGTCAGACTAGCGGGAGGTCCGGCCTACAATGAGCAGTTCTTC.

This clonotype showed up just once. CDR3 DNA: TGCAGCGCCCTGCGCGGGGAGCGTCAAGAGACCCAGTACTTC. This sequence encodes CSALRGERQETQYF. The chain employs TRBV29-1 and TRBJ2-5, with D tentatively TRBD2 (6 bases). This CDR3 is built from 14 residues. The germline V and J ends were trimmed by 7 bases and 2 bases, with 17 bases remaining between them. CDR1 is SQVTM, CDR2 ANQGSEA, per germline.

This clonotype ranks as medium-sized. The chain links TRBV29-1 to TRBJ2-5; D gene uncertain. The germline gives CDR1 SQVTM, CDR2 ANQGSEA. V was cut by 5 bases and J by 2 bases, with 12 bases left in between. CDR3 length: 13 residues. The CDR3 here is CSVSGRLQETQYF. CDR3 DNA: TGCAGCGTTTCCGGACGGCTGCAAGAGACCCAGTACTTC.

V gene TRBV5-1 combines with J gene TRBJ2-3, with TRBD1 as a possible D gene (5 bases). CDR1 SGHRS and CDR2 YFSETQ come from the germline V gene. Trimming removed 2 bases at V and 0 bases at J, with 13 bases between. This CDR3 spans 16 amino acids. The CDR3 nucleotides are TGCGCCAGCAGCTTCGTTGGACAAACCAGCACAGATACGCAGTATTTT. Translated, it gives CASSFVGQTSTDTQYF.